This T cell receptor beta chain was sequenced for a study of cytomegalovirus exposure and HLA in healthy donors. PCR involved 60 Vbeta and 13 Jbeta primers. TCRdb keeps only in-frame clones here, not all; method: immunoSEQ multiplex PCR. This table has about 160,000 clones, roughly 80% appearing once. V lost 6 bases, J lost 0 bases, and 15 bases lay in between. CDR1 and CDR2 (germline): SGHTA, FQGNSA. The CDR3 totals 16 residues. What was sequenced was PBMCs. This chain uses TRBV7-2 with TRBJ1-3, with D tentatively TRBD1 (5 bases). The sequence was obtained from a man aged 25-45 years in good health and CMV-seronegative. CDR3 nucleotide sequence: TGTGCCAGCAGTACCCTCAGGGCAGGCTCTGGAAACACCATATATTTT. It encodes CASSTLRAGSGNTIYF.